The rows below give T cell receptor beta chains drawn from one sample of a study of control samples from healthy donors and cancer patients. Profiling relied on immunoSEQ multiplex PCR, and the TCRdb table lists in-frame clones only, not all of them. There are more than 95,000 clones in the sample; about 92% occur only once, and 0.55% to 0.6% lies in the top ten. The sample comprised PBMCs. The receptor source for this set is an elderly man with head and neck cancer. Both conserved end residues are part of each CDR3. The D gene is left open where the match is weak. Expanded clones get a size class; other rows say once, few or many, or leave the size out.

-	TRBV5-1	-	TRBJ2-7	TGCGCCAGCAGCCCCGATGGGACTTCCTTCTACGAGCAGTACTTC	CASSPDGTSFYEQYF
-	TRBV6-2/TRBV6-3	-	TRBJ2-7	TGTGCCAGCACCCCTGACGGAAACCTTTACGAGCAGTACTTC	CASTPDGNLYEQYF
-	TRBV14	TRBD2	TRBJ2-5	TGTGCCAGCAGCCTCGGACTAGCGGGGAACCAGTACTTC	CASSLGLAGNQYF
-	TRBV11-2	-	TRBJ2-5	TGTGCCAGCAGCTTAGTGGAGACCCAGTACTTC	CASSLVETQYF
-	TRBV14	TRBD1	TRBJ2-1	TGTGCCAGCAGCCCCCGGGACAGAGCGATGGAGCAGTTCTTC	CASSPRDRAMEQFF
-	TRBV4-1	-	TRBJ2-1	TGCGCCAGCAGCCAAGCGGGTACCTCCTACAATGAGCAGTTCTTC	CASSQAGTSYNEQFF
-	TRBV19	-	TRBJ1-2	TGTGCCAGTAGTATAGATATGATCCGAGGGGAAACGTACTATGGCTACACCTTC	CASSIDMIRGETYYGYTF
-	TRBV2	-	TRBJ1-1	TGTGCCAGCAGACCCCGGACAGAACACACTGAAGCTTTCTTT	CASRPRTEHTEAFF
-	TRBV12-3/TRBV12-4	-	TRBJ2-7	TGTGCCAGCAGTTTAGCAGGGGCCTACGAGCAGTACTTC	CASSLAGAYEQYF
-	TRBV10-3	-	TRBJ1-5	TGTGCCATCAGTGAGTCGGGGGAGAGGGGAGCAAATCAGCCCCAGCATTTT	CAISESGERGANQPQHF
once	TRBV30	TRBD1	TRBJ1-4	TGTGCCTGGGAATATCCCGTCCCTGGGACAGGGGGCGGAGCTAATGAAAAACTGTTTTTT	CAWEYPVPGTGGGANEKLFF
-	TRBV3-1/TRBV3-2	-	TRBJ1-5	TGTGCCAGCAGCCAAGACAGCACACCGAATCAGCCCCAGCATTTT	CASSQDSTPNQPQHF
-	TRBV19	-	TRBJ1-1	TGTGCCAGTAGTATGGCGGGAGGTCGGACTGAAGCTTTCTTT	CASSMAGGRTEAFF
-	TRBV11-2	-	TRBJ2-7	TGTGCCAGCAGCTTAGACCTATCGGACCAGTCCTACGAGCAGTACTTC	CASSLDLSDQSYEQYF
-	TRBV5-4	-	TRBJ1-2	TGTGCCAGCAGCTTTGACAGGCTAACGTATGGCTACACCTTC	CASSFDRLTYGYTF
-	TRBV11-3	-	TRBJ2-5	TGTGCCAGCAGCTTCCGGCGTCAAGAGACCCAGTACTTC	CASSFRRQETQYF
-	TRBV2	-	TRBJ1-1	TGTGCCAGCAGCCAGAGCCTGGGGAGGAACACTGAAGCTTTCTTT	CASSQSLGRNTEAFF
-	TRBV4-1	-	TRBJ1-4	TGCGCCAGCAGCCAACTCGGGCCTGCAACTAATGAAAAACTGTTTTTT	CASSQLGPATNEKLFF
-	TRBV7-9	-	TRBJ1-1	TGTGCCAGCAGCTTAGCAGGGGCGGACACTGAAGCTTTCTTT	CASSLAGADTEAFF
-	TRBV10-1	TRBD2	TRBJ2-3	TGCGCCAGCAGTGAGTCGCGACTAGCGGGAGTAGATACGCAGTATTTT	CASSESRLAGVDTQYF
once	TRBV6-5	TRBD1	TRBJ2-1	TGTGCCACTACCGGGACAGATGTTAGGAATGAGCAGTTCTTC	CATTGTDVRNEQFF
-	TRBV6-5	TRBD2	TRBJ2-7	TGTGCCAGCAGCTGGGGACTAGCGAGAACCTACGAGCAGTACTTC	CASSWGLARTYEQYF
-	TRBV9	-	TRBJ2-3	TGTGCCAGCAGCGTAGGTACTTCACGCACAGATACGCAGTATTTT	CASSVGTSRTDTQYF
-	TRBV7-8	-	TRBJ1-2	TGTGCCAGCAGCTTAGATCCCGGACGGCAACAGACCTATGGCTACACCTTC	CASSLDPGRQQTYGYTF
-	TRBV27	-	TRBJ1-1	TGTGCCAGCAGTTATAAAAGGACAATCATGAACACTGAAGCTTTCTTT	CASSYKRTIMNTEAFF
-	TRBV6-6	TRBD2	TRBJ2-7	TGTGCCAGCAGTTACCACACTAGCGGGAGGGCCTACGAGCAGTACTTC	CASSYHTSGRAYEQYF
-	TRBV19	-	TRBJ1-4	TGTGCCAGTAGTCCGCGACAGGAAACTAATGAAAAACTGTTTTTT	CASSPRQETNEKLFF
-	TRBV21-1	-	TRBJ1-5	TGTGCCAGCAGCAAACGTCCCAGGGGTCTGGGCCAGCCCCAGCATTTT	CASSKRPRGLGQPQHF
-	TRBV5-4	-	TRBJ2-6	TGTGCCAGCAGCTATAATGCGGGGGCCAACGTCCTGACTTTC	CASSYNAGANVLTF
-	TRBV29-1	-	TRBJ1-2	TGCAGCGGCAAACGGGAAGGTGGCTACACCTTC	CSGKREGGYTF
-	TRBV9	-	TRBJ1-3	TGTGCCAGCAGCGTGTCGTATGGGGTAGTGACCTCTGGAAACACCATATATTTT	CASSVSYGVVTSGNTIYF
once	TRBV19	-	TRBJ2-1	TGTGCCAGTACTCTAAGACGAGAGTACAATGAGCAGTTCTTC	CASTLRREYNEQFF
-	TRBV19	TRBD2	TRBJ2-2	TGTGCCAGTAAGGTAGCGGGGAACACCGGGGAGCTGTTTTTT	CASKVAGNTGELFF
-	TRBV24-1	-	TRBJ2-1	TGTGCCACCAGTGATTTGGGCAATGAGCAGTTCTTC	CATSDLGNEQFF
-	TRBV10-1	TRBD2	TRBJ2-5	TGCGCCAGCAGTGGTACTACTAGCGGGACGGAGACCCAGTACTTC	CASSGTTSGTETQYF
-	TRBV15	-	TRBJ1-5	TGTGCCACCAGCAGAGAACTTCATAGCAATCAGCCCCAGCATTTT	CATSRELHSNQPQHF
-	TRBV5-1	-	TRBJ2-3	TGCGCCAGCAGCTTAGGACCCCTCGGGAATACGCAGTATTTT	CASSLGPLGNTQYF
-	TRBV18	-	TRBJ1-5	TGTGCCAGCTCACCTGACAGAAATCAGCCCCAGCATTTT	CASSPDRNQPQHF
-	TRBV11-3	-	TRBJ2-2	TGTGCCAGCAGCTTAGCCGCGAACACCGGGGAGCTGTTTTTT	CASSLAANTGELFF
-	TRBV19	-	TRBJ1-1	TGTGCCACAACTCAGGGGCGTAACACTGAAGCTTTCTTT	CATTQGRNTEAFF
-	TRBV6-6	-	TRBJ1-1	TGTGCCAGCAGTTACGGAGGAGCTTTCTTT	CASSYGGAFF
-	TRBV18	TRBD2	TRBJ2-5	TGTGCCAGCTCACCCGTAACGGGGGGAGAGACCCAGTACTTC	CASSPVTGGETQYF
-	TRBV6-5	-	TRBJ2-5	TGTGCCAGCAGTCGACGGCAAGAGACCCAGTACTTC	CASSRRQETQYF
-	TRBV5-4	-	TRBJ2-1	TGTGCCAGCAGCCCTTTCAGGTACAATGAGCAGTTCTTC	CASSPFRYNEQFF
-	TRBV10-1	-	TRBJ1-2	TGCGCCAGCAGGACCTCCCGGGGGCGAGGCTATGGCTACACCTTC	CASRTSRGRGYGYTF
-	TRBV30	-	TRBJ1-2	TGTGCCTGGAGTCCCGGGGTCCGAGTCTTTACGAACTATGGCTACACCTTC	CAWSPGVRVFTNYGYTF
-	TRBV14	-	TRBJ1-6	TGTGCCAGCAGCAGCACAGGGTATAATTCACCCCTCCACTTT	CASSSTGYNSPLHF
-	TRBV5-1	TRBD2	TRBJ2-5	TGCGCCAGCAGCCCCATACTAGCGGGGGGGCAGGAGACCCAGTACTTC	CASSPILAGGQETQYF